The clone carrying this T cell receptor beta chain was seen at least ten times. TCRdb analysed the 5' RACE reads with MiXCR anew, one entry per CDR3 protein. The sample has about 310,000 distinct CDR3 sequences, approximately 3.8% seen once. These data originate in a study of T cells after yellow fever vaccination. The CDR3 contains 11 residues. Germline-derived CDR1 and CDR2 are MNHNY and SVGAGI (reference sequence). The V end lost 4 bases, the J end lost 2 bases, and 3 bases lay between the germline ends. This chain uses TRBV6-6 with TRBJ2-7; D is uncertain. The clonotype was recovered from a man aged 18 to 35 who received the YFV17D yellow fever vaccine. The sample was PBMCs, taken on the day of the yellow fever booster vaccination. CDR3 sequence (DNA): TGTGCCAGCAGTTGGACCTACGAGCAGTACTTC. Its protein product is CASSWTYEQYF.